One and the same sample provided the 24 T cell receptor beta chains below, sequenced in a study of OX40 agonist ivuxolimab in advanced cancers. Sequenced by immunoSEQ multiplex PCR; TCRdb stores in-frame clones only, minus some. The sample shows fewer than 95,000 clones, more than 85% of them seen only once. The source material was CD4+ or CD8+ T cells sorted from blood, sampled in a trial of the OX40 agonist ivuxolimab. These receptor sequences come from an adult with an advanced solid tumor such as melanoma, head and neck, liver or kidney cancer.

The V call is TRBV10-3, the J call TRBJ1-2; a possible D gene is TRBD1 (5 bases). The CDR3 runs 11 residues. Germline lookup yields CDR1 ENHRY and CDR2 SYGVKD. Trimming pared 8 bases from V and 6 bases from J, leaving 10 bases between. In nucleotides, the CDR3 is TGTGCCATCGGCAGGGATGATGGCTACACCTTC. Its translation: CAIGRDDGYTF.

The chain is built from TRBV10-2 and TRBJ1-2; 9 bases match TRBD1. Germline V gene lookup returns CDR1 WSHSY and CDR2 SAAADI. Unmatched junction bases numbered 5, after V lost 5 bases and J lost 4 bases. This CDR3 has 14 residues. In DNA, the CDR3 is TGCGCCAGCAGTCCCGGGACAGGGATCTATGGCTACACCTTC. This encodes CASSPGTGIYGYTF.

This chain uses TRBV10-2 with TRBJ2-5; the match to TRBD2 covers 9 bases. The V segment lost 3 bases and the J segment 0 bases; nucleotides outside the gene matches: 2. The CDR3 has 15 residues. Germline V CDR1 and CDR2: WSHSY, SAAADI. CDR3 sequence reads: CASSDTSGYQETQYF. The CDR3, as DNA: TGCGCCAGCAGTGACACTAGCGGGTACCAAGAGACCCAGTACTTC.

This clone was seen only a few times. The chain combines TRBV7-9 with TRBJ1-1; D is undetermined. The CDR3 contains 14 residues. Trimming took 5 bases from V and 4 from J, leaving 14 bases between them. Germline-derived CDR1 and CDR2 are SEHNR and FQNEAQ (reference sequence). The CDR3 loop reads CASSPSEVVTEAFF. CDR3 bases: TGTGCCAGCAGCCCCAGCGAGGTGGTCACTGAAGCTTTCTTT.

This clone was counted once. The chain uses TRBV12-5 and TRBJ2-2; D is perhaps TRBD1 (5 bases). Trimming shortened V by 4 bases and J by 3 bases, and 9 bases separated the two germline ends. The germline V gene has CDR1 LGHNT and CDR2 FRNRAP. There are 14 residues in the CDR3. The CDR3 reads CASGSGADTGELFF. Written as DNA, the CDR3 is TGTGCTAGTGGTTCTGGGGCCGACACCGGGGAGCTGTTTTTT.

The V gene is TRBV27, the J gene TRBJ2-7; D not certain. V was cut by 0 bases and J by 0 bases, with 12 bases left in between. Per germline, CDR1 MNHEY and CDR2 SMNVEV (reference sequence). The CDR3 contains 16 residues. The CDR3 DNA reads TGTGCCAGCAGTTTATCGGCCAGTTTTACCTCCTACGAGCAGTACTTC. Its protein is CASSLSASFTSYEQYF.

V usage is TRBV4-1 and J usage is TRBJ1-1, with unresolved D. V shed 5 bases and J shed 6 bases, with 19 bases lying between them. The length of the CDR3 is 15 residues. Germline CDR1 is MGHRA and CDR2 is YSYEKL. The CDR3 nucleotides are TGCGCCAGCAGCTCACAAGCGGGGAAAGGCGCTGAAGCTTTCTTT. It yields the protein CASSSQAGKGAEAFF.

The rearrangement joins TRBV4-1 to TRBJ2-6; D ambiguous. This CDR3 spans 15 amino acids. The germline V gene has CDR1 MGHRA and CDR2 YSYEKL. The V gene lost 5 bases and the J gene lost 2 bases, with 10 bases spanning the gap. CDR3 nucleotides: TGCGCCAGCAGCATCCGGGTCGCTGGGGCCAACGTCCTGACTTTC. Protein sequence: CASSIRVAGANVLTF.

The chain couples TRBV7-3 to TRBJ1-6; D might be TRBD1 (5 bases). The CDR3 sequence is 13 residues long. Deletions cut 8 bases from V and 6 bases from J, with 11 bases between. In germline, CDR1 is SGHTA, CDR2 FQGTGA. CDR3 nucleotides: TGTGCCAGCGGGCTTGGGGGTAATTCACCCCTCCACTTT. This gives the protein CASGLGGNSPLHF.

The chain joins TRBV27 to TRBJ1-1; TRBD1 might be the D (6 bases). This CDR3 comprises 16 residues. The germline CDR1 and CDR2 sequences are MNHEY and SMNVEV (reference sequence). V was cut by 2 bases and J by 1 base, with 14 bases left in between. CDR3 loop: CASSLRGGRGNTEAFF. CDR3 DNA: TGTGCCAGCAGTTTACGGGGGGGCCGGGGGAACACTGAAGCTTTCTTT.

The chain joins TRBV19 to TRBJ1-1, with D possibly TRBD1 on 5 matching bases. The V and J ends lost 2 bases and 5 bases respectively, with 15 bases between them. Germline V gives CDR1 LNHDA, CDR2 SQIVND (reference sequence). The CDR3 is 15 residues long. In DNA form, the CDR3 reads TGTGCCAGTAGTATAATTACAGGTGTGGGGACTGAAGCTTTCTTT. It yields the protein CASSIITGVGTEAFF.

The CDR3 is CASSLIQGSDTQYF. The CDR3 DNA is TGTGCCAGCAGCCTCATCCAGGGTTCAGATACGCAGTATTTT. The chain uses TRBV7-2 and TRBJ2-3; weak D call: TRBD1 (5 bases). The V end was cut by 5 bases, the J end by 4 bases, with 13 bases between. This CDR3 contains 14 residues. CDR1 SGHTA and CDR2 FQGNSA come from the germline V gene. The full variable domain, rest sourced from reference TRBV7-2 and TRBJ2-3, is GAGVSQSPSNKVTEKGKDVELRCDPISGHTALYWYRQSLGQGLEFLIYFQGNSAPDKSGLPSDRFSAERTGGSVSTLTIQRTQQEDSAVYLCASSLIQGSDTQYFGPGTRLTVL.

The V gene is TRBV19, the J gene TRBJ1-3; D gene ambiguous. Trimming removed 6 bases at V and 7 bases at J, with 7 bases between. CDR3 length equals 11 residues. The germline V gene has CDR1 LNHDA and CDR2 SQIVND (reference sequence). The CDR3 is CASRRGNTIYF. Here the CDR3 DNA reads TGTGCCAGTAGGCGAGGGAACACCATATATTTT.

The chain couples TRBV7-6 to TRBJ2-7, with D tentatively TRBD1 (6 bases). The V end was cut by 4 bases, the J end by 0 bases, with 10 bases between. CDR1 is SGHVS and CDR2 is FNYEAQ in the germline V gene. The CDR3 sequence is 14 residues long. For the CDR3, the DNA is TGTGCCAGCAGCTCAGGGGTAGGCTCCTACGAGCAGTACTTC. The encoded protein is CASSSGVGSYEQYF.

CDR3 sequence reads: CASSFGDRAYTGELFF. As DNA, the CDR3 is TGTGCCAGCAGCTTTGGGGACAGGGCTTACACCGGGGAGCTGTTTTTT. The rearrangement uses TRBV5-4 and TRBJ2-2, with 9 bases identical to TRBD1. J lost 3 bases, V lost 2 bases, and 5 bases had no gene match. The CDR3 contains 16 residues. CDR1 is SGHNT, CDR2 YYREEE, per germline (reference sequence).

V is TRBV5-6 and J is TRBJ2-5; D is unclear. The V gene's germline CDR1 is SGHDT and CDR2 YYEEEE. V was trimmed by 0 bases and J by 5 bases, leaving 11 bases between them. The CDR3 contains 14 residues. CDR3 protein: CASSLVPASETQYF. In DNA form, the CDR3 reads TGTGCCAGCAGCTTGGTGCCAGCGTCGGAGACCCAGTACTTC. Full variable domain (rest looked up from reference TRBV5-6 and TRBJ2-5): DAGVTQSPTHLIKTRGQQVTLRCSPKSGHDTVSWYQQALGQGPQFIFQYYEEEERQRGNFPDRFSGHQFPNYSSELNVNALLLGDSALYLCASSLVPASETQYFGPGTRLLVL.

V gene TRBV6-6 combines with J gene TRBJ2-2, with D unclear. V shed 2 bases and J shed 5 bases, with 6 bases lying between them. This CDR3 spans 13 amino acids. The germline V gene encodes CDR1 MNHNY and CDR2 SVGAGI (reference sequence). The CDR3 DNA sequence: TGTGCCAGCAGTTACCTTGGGACCGGGGAGCTGTTTTTT. This sequence encodes CASSYLGTGELFF.

This clone was recorded once. The genes are TRBV6-5 and TRBJ2-5; 11 bases are shared with TRBD2. The V segment lost 6 bases and the J segment 5 bases; nucleotides outside the gene matches: 8. Germline CDR1 MNHEY, CDR2 SVGAGI. The length of the CDR3 is 15 residues. CDR3 region: CASSPLAGGWETQYF. CDR3 sequence (DNA): TGTGCCAGCAGCCCCCTAGCGGGGGGTTGGGAGACCCAGTACTTC.

The rearrangement uses TRBV7-6 and TRBJ2-1; D not resolved. This CDR3 is built from 11 residues. The ends were cut back, 1 base at V and 8 bases at J, with 3 bases in the middle. Germline V gene sequence: CDR1 SGHVS, CDR2 FNYEAQ. CDR3 amino acids: CASSLGDEQFF. Here the CDR3 DNA reads TGTGCCAGCAGCTTAGGGGATGAGCAGTTCTTC.

The chain recombines TRBV7-2 with TRBJ2-3; D perhaps matches TRBD1 (6 bases). Deletions cut 2 bases from V and 0 bases from J, with 12 bases between. CDR1 is SGHTA and CDR2 is FQGNSA in the germline V gene. The CDR3 totals 16 residues. The CDR3 spells CASSLFRGSSTDTQYF. The CDR3, as DNA: TGTGCCAGCAGCTTATTTAGGGGGTCTAGCACAGATACGCAGTATTTT.

The chain recombines TRBV7-8 with TRBJ2-1; D not resolved. V lost 5 bases to trimming and J lost 5 bases, with 16 bases between them. Germline CDR1 is SGHVS and CDR2 is FQNEAQ. The CDR3 runs 15 residues. The CDR3 nucleotides read TGTGCCAGCAGCACGAGAAAGGAGCGTCACAATGAGCAGTTCTTC. Protein sequence: CASSTRKERHNEQFF.

The chain joins TRBV7-5 to TRBJ1-5; the table's D call of TRBD1 was not tested on the DNA. TRBV7-5 is shown as a pseudogene. The CDR3 has 14 residues. The CDR3 loop reads CASSPQGTRQPQHF. The CDR3 nucleotides read TGTGCCAGCAGCCCACAGGGTACCCGTCAGCCCCAGCATTTT.

The chain uses TRBV14 and TRBJ2-3; 8 positions agree with TRBD1. The germline V gene encodes CDR1 SGHDN and CDR2 FVKESK. The junction had 16 bases not matched to a gene; V was cut back by 4 bases and J by 4 bases. CDR3 length equals 18 residues. CDR3 in amino acids: CASSRIVSGGYNADTQYF. CDR3 nucleotides: TGTGCCAGCAGCCGTATCGTGTCAGGGGGCTATAACGCAGATACGCAGTATTTT.

This chain connects TRBV19 to TRBJ1-5, with a tentative D call TRBD1 (6 bases). Germline-derived CDR1 and CDR2 are LNHDA and SQIVND (reference sequence). The V and J ends lost 3 bases and 0 bases respectively, with 12 bases between them. The CDR3 spans 16 residues. In DNA form, the CDR3 reads TGTGCCAGTAGTATTGGGACACTGTCTAGCAATCAGCCCCAGCATTTT. Its translation is CASSIGTLSSNQPQHF.